This record covers a single T cell receptor (beta chain). This clonotype was detected ten times or more. What this receptor recognizes is not known. Base qualities are not provided; no much larger clone lies one nucleotide away. This sample's treatment or condition label indicates: live attenuated yellow fever vaccine strain. Two biological replicates of bulk PBMCs were collected at each blood-draw timepoint. A standard Ficoll-Paque protocol was used to isolate PBMCs from peripheral blood. TriZol was used to extract RNA from bulk PBMCs, CD4 and CD8 fractions, and dextramer-positive and dextramer-negative fractions. Spanning cysteine to phenylalanine, the CDR3 consists of 15 amino acids. Of all the DNA, just the CDR3 is kept, 45 bases in frame from base 1. CDR1 SGHRS and CDR2 YFSETQ are derived from the germline V gene. Relative to germline, V is missing 4 bases and J is missing 2 bases, with 4 bases of the junction outside any gene match.

Synthesis of TCR cDNA relied on 5'RACE template switching, a step that introduced a universal primer site along with unique molecular identifiers. Priming for cDNA synthesis came from both the TCR alpha and TCR beta constant segments. Library amplification involved two PCR steps, and the second step added sample barcodes and sequencing adapters. Sequencing of the libraries was done on either Illumina HiSeq 2500 (2x100 bp) or NovaSeq (2x150 bp). Concerning the study's data processing: MIGEC was used to demultiplex reads and collapse the reads into UMI consensus sequences, and MiXCR was used for V(D)J alignment. Vaccine-responding clonotypes were defined with edgeR using replicate PBMC samples, requiring FDR below 0.01 and a log2 fold change above 5 up to day 15. Bulk clonotypes were assigned CD4 or CD8 identity according to which sequenced CD4 or CD8 repertoire held them at higher abundance. The public reads were reanalyzed by TCRdb: fastp trimming at Q25, MiXCR alignment, in-frame beta chains only. Rows merge per CDR3 protein into single entries with the most common DNA and genes. It is TCRdb's table, rather than the study itself, that gives the V and J calls and clone size. The sample records approximately 550,000 distinct CDR3 sequences, about 13% of which are singletons. Roughly 13% of the sample lies in the top ten.

This record belongs to a study of T cells after yellow fever vaccination (dated by TCRdb to the late 2010s). Describing the broader study: The SMART-Seq v4 Ultra Low Input RNA kit was used to prepare libraries from fractions with low cell numbers. Two healthy male donors, one aged 18 to 30 and one aged 30 to 40 years, made up the cohort. To follow T-cell clones before and after both primary and booster YFV17D yellow fever vaccination, bulk TCR alpha and beta repertoires underwent longitudinal sequencing. Blood samples were taken at several timepoints before and after primary and secondary immunization, and bulk PBMC replicates and cell subsets were isolated.

Points the paper makes about the study in general: Computational filtering was required because FACS-sorted repertoires could contain abundant contaminating clonotypes from the bulk population. Compared with the primary T-cell response, the secondary T-cell response was faster but weaker, reaching its peak on day 5 rather than on day 15. A small share of clonotypes was detected in both CD4 and CD8 compartments, with the overlap likely arising from convergent recombination. Most clones expanded after primary vaccination were re-detected after the booster (about 95% of CD4 and around 86% of CD8), suggesting broad memory maintenance. The study included only a couple of donors, which limits how far the findings can be generalized.

This chain joins TRBV5-1 to TRBJ2-3; 10 bases in between match TRBD2. This TCR came from a man aged 25 to 45 who received the YFV17D yellow fever vaccine. The material sequenced was PBMCs, taken on the day of the yellow fever booster vaccination. The CDR3 region has the sequence CASSIGLAVTDTQYF. The sequenced DNA: TGCGCCAGCAGCATTGGACTAGCGGTCACAGATACGCAGTATTTT. Joined to the reference TRBV5-1 and TRBJ2-3 proteins, this CDR3 gives the full variable domain: KAGVTQTPRYLIKTRGQQVTLSCSPISGHRSVSWYQQTPGQGLQFLFEYFSETQRNKGNFPGRFSGRQFSNSRSEMNVSTLELGDSALYLCASSIGLAVTDTQYFGPGTRLTVL.